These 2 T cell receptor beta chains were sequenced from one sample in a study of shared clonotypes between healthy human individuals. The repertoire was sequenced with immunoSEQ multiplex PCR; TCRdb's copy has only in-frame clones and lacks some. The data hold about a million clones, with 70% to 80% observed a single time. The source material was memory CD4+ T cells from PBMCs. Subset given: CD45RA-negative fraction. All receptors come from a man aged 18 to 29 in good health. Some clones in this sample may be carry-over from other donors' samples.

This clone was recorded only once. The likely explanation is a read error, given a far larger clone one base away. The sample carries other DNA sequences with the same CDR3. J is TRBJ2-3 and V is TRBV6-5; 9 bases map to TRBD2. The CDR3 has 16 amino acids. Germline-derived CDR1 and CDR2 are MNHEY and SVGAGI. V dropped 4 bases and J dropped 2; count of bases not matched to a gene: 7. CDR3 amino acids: CASSWGSGRATDTQYF. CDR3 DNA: TGTGCCAGCAGTTGGGGTAGCGGGAGAGCCACAGATACGCAGTATTTT.

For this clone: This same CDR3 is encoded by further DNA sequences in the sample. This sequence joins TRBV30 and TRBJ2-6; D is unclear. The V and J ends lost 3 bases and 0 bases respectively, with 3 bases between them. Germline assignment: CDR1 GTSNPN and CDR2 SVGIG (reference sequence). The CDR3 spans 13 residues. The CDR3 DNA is TGTGCCTGGAGGATCTCTGGGGCCAACGTCCTGACTTTC. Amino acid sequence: CAWRISGANVLTF. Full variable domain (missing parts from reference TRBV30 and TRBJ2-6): SQTIHQWPATLVQPVGSPLSLECTVEGTSNPNLYWYRQAAGRGLQLLFYSVGIGQISSEVPQNLSASRPQDRQFILSSKKLLLSDSGFYLCAWRISGANVLTFGAGSRLTVL.